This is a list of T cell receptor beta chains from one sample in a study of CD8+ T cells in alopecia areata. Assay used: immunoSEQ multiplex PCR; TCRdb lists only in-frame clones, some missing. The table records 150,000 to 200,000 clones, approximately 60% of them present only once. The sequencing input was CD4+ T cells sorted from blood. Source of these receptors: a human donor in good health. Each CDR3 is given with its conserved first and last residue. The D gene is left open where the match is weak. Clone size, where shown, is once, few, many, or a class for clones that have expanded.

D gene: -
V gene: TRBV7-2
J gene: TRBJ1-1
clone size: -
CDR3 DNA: TGTGCCAGCAGCTCCCGACCCGCCCAAGCTTTCTTT
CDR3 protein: CASSSRPAQAFF

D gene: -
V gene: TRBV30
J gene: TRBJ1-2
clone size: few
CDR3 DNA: TGTGCCTGGAAATATCCTCATCAAGGGGGCTACACCTTC
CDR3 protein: CAWKYPHQGGYTF

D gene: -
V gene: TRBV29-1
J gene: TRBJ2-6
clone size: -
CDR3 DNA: TGCAGCGTTGAGACAGTTGGGGCCAACGTCCTGACTTTC
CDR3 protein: CSVETVGANVLTF

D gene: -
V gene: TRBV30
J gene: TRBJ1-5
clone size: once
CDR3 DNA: TGTGCCTGGAGTGTGCCGGGGGTGTTAAGTCAGCCCCAGCATTTT
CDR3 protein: CAWSVPGVLSQPQHF

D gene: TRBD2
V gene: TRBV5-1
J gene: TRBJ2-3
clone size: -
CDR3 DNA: TGCGCCAGCACCGCCGGCAGGGCGTCTAGCGGGAGCACAGATACGCAGTATTTT
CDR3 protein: CASTAGRASSGSTDTQYF

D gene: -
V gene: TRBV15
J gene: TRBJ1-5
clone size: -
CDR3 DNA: TGTGCCACCAGCAGAGAAGGCGGTCAGCCCCAGCATTTT
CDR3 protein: CATSREGGQPQHF

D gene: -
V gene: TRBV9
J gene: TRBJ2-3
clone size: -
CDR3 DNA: TGTGCCAGCAGCGTAGGGGTGGGGGACGGCACAGATACGCAGTATTTT
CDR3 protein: CASSVGVGDGTDTQYF

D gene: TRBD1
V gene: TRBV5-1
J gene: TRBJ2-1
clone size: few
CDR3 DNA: TGCGCCAGCAGCTGGGGGACAGGGGCCAATGAGCAGTTCTTC
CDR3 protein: CASSWGTGANEQFF

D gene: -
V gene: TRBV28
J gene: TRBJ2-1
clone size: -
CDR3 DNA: TGTGCCAGCAGTTCGGATGTTTCCTACAATGAGCAGTTCTTC
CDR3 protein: CASSSDVSYNEQFF

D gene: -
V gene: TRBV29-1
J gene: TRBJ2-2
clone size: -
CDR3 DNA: TGCAGCGCCGGGATCGCGGCGGCCGGGGAGCTGTTTTTT
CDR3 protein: CSAGIAAAGELFF

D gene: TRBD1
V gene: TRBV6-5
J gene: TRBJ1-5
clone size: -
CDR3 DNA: TGTGCCAGCAGCCGACAGGGTAACAGTCAGCCCCAGCATTTT
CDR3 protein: CASSRQGNSQPQHF

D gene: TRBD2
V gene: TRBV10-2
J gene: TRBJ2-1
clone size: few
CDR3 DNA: TGCGCCAGCAAGGCGATAGCGGGAGGGGACAATGAGCAGTTCTTC
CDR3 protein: CASKAIAGGDNEQFF

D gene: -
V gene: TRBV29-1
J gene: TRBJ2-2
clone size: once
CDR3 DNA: TGCAGCGTTGTGCAGGAACCGAACACCGGGGAGCTGTTTTTT
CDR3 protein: CSVVQEPNTGELFF

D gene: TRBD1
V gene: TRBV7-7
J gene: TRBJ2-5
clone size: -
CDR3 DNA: TGTGCTAGCAGCTTCGACAGGGTAAAGACCCAGTACTTC
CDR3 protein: CASSFDRVKTQYF

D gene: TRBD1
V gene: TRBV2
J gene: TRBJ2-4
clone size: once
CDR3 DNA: TGTGCCAGCAGTGACAGACAGGGAGCCAAAAACATTCAGTACTTC
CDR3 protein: CASSDRQGAKNIQYF

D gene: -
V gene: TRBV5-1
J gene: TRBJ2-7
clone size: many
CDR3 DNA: TGCGCCAGCAGCTTGGCCTTGTCGGTCTCCTACGAGCAGTACTTC
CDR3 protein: CASSLALSVSYEQYF

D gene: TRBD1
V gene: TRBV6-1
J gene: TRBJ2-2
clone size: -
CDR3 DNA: TGTGCCAGCAGTGGAACGACAGGGCTCGGGGAGCTGTTTTTT
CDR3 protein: CASSGTTGLGELFF

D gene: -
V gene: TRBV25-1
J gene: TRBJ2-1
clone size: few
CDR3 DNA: TGTGCCAGCAGTTGGGCGGGCCGTTACAATGAGCAGTTCTTC
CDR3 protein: CASSWAGRYNEQFF

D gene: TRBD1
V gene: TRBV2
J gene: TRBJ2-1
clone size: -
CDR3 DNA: TGTGCCAGCAGTGATGACAGGGGGTCCTACAATGAGCAGTTCTTC
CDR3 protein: CASSDDRGSYNEQFF

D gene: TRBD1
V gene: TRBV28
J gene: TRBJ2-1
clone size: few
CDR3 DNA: TGTGCCAGCGGCGACGACAGGGGAAGCTTCTTC
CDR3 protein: CASGDDRGSFF

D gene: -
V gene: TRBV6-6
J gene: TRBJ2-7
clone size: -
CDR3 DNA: TGTGCCAGCAGTTCACCGGGTACCTACGAGCAGTACTTC
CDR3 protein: CASSSPGTYEQYF

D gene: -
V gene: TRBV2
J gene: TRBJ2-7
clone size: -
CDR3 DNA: TGTGCCAGCAGTGAACAGACTAGCGAGCAGTACTTC
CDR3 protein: CASSEQTSEQYF

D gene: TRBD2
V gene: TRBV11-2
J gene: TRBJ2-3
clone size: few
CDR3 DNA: TGTGCCAGCAGCTTAGATCATGTTAGCGGGAGTTATACGCAGTATTTT
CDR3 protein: CASSLDHVSGSYTQYF

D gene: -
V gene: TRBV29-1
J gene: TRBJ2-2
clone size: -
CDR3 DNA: TGCAGCGCGCGACAGGGAGGGACCGGGGAGCTGTTTTTT
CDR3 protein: CSARQGGTGELFF

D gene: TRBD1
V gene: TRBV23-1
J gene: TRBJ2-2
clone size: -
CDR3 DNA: TGCGCCAGCAGTCAATCCCCTAGACAGGGGATAGTAACCGGGGAGCTGTTTTTT
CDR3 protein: CASSQSPRQGIVTGELFF

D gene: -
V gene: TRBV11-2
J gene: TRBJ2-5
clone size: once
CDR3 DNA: TGTGCCAGCAGCTTACTCGGCGGAGACCAAGAGACCCAGTACTTC
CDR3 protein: CASSLLGGDQETQYF

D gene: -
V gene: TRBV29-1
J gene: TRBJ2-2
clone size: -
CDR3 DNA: TGCAGCGGGCGGACTTCTGGTTTCGCCGGGGAGCTGTTTTTT
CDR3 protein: CSGRTSGFAGELFF

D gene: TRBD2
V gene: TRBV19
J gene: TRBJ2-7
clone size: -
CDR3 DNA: TGTGCCAGTATGCTACTAGCGGGAACTGGCGAGCAGTACTTC
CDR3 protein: CASMLLAGTGEQYF

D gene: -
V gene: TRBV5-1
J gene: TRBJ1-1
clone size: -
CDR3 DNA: TGCGCCAGCAGCCCTTCCACAGGTATGAACACTGAAGCTTTCTTT
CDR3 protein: CASSPSTGMNTEAFF

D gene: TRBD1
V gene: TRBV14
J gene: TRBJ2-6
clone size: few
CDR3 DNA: TGTGCCAGCAGCCATCCCAAGGGGGCGTCTGGGGCCAACGTCCTGACTTTC
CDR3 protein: CASSHPKGASGANVLTF

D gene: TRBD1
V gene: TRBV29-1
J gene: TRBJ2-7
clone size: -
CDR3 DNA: TGCAGCGTTGTACAGGGGGCGCGGGAGCAGTACTTC
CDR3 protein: CSVVQGAREQYF

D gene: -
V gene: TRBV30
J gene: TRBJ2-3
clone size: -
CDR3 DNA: TGTGCCTGCCTACTCGGGGGTACGCAGTATTTT
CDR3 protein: CACLLGGTQYF

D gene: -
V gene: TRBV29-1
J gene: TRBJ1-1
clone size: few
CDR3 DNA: TGCAGCGTTGGGGAAGTGGTCACTGAAGCTTTCTTT
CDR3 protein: CSVGEVVTEAFF

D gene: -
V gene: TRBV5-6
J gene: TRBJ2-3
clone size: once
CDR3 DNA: TGTGCCAGCAGCCCATTTTGGGAGCGATCCACAGATACGCAGTATTTT
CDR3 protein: CASSPFWERSTDTQYF

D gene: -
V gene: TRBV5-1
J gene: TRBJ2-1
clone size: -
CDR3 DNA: TGCGCCAGCAGCTTCCAGGGCAATGAGCAGTTCTTC
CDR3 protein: CASSFQGNEQFF

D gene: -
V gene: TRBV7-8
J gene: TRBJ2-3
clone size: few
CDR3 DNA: TGTGCCAGCAGCTGGGCTACAGATACGCAGTATTTT
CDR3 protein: CASSWATDTQYF

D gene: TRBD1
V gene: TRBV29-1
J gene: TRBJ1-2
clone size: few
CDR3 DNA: TGCAGCGTTGAATCTGACAGGGCCTACACCTTC
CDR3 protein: CSVESDRAYTF

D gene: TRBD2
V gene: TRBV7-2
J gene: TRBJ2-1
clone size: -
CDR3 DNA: TGTGCCAGCAGCCGGAGCGGGAGGCCTCCCTACAATGAGCAGTTCTTC
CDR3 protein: CASSRSGRPPYNEQFF

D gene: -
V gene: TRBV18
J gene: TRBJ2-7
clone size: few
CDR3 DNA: TGTGCCAGCTCGTCGTACCGGTCCAACGAGCAGTACTTC
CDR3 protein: CASSSYRSNEQYF

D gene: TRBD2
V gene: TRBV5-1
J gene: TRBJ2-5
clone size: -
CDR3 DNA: TGCGCCAGCAGCTTCTTTCGGGAGGGCCAAGAGACCCAGTACTTC
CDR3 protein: CASSFFREGQETQYF

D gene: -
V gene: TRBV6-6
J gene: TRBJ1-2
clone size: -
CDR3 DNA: TGTGCCAGCACCCCAGACAGCGGGAGGGGCTACACCTTC
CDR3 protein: CASTPDSGRGYTF